These T cell receptor beta chains were read from a single sample in a study of spatial heterogeneity in lung cancer. TCRdb re-derived calls from the 5' RACE reads in MiXCR, one entry per CDR3 protein. The sample holds 16,000 or so distinct CDR3 sequences, approximately 6.2% seen once. The sequenced sample was lung tumor tissue, obtained at surgery. These receptors all come from a female donor with early-stage non-small cell lung cancer. The CDR3 runs from the conserved cysteine through the conserved F or W. Each record gives: CDR3 DNA, CDR3 protein, D gene, V gene, J gene, clone size. A D gene is named only where the DNA matches it firmly. The size field is filled for only some rows; it gives once, few, many or a size class.

TGTGCCAGCGGTCGGGGGGACGGGTACACTGAAGCTTTCTTT	CASGRGDGYTEAFF	-	TRBV27	TRBJ1-1	-
TGTGCCAGCAGCTTGAACGACAGGGACACTGAAGCTTTCTTT	CASSLNDRDTEAFF	TRBD1	TRBV5-6	TRBJ1-1	many
TGTGCCAGCAGCCGCAGAGCGGGGGGGAACCAAGAGACCCAGTACTTC	CASSRRAGGNQETQYF	TRBD2	TRBV7-8	TRBJ2-5	many
TGTGCCAGCAGCCAAGAATGGGGTGGCTACACCTTC	CASSQEWGGYTF	-	TRBV3-1	TRBJ1-2	-
TGCGCCAGCAGCTTGGAGAGGGGCCGCACAGATACGCAGTATTTT	CASSLERGRTDTQYF	-	TRBV5-1	TRBJ2-3	many
TGTGCCAGCAGTGGGACTAGCGGGGGTCAAGAGACCCAGTACTTC	CASSGTSGGQETQYF	TRBD2	TRBV2	TRBJ2-5	many
TGTGCCTGGAGTGAACCGGGGAGCCAAGAGACCCAGTACTTC	CAWSEPGSQETQYF	-	TRBV30	TRBJ2-5	many
TGTGCCAGCAGCAGCCGCCAGGGCCACGAGCAGTACTTC	CASSSRQGHEQYF	-	TRBV5-4	TRBJ2-7	-
TGTGCCAGCAGTTTGTCTGGAGGTAGGCTTGAAGCTTTCTTT	CASSLSGGRLEAFF	-	TRBV28	TRBJ1-1	many
TGCAGTGCTAGACGGACAGGTGGCCCCCAGCCCCAGCATTTT	CSARRTGGPQPQHF	TRBD1	TRBV20-1	TRBJ1-5	many
TGTGCCAGCAGAGGCCCCGGGACTAGCGGGGGGGGTGAGCAGTTCTTC	CASRGPGTSGGGEQFF	TRBD2	TRBV12-3/TRBV12-4	TRBJ2-1	-
TGTGCCAGCAGCCTGCGGGCGGATAACTATGGCTACACCTTC	CASSLRADNYGYTF	-	TRBV2	TRBJ1-2	many
TGCGCCAGCAGTGAGTCGATGGGCCAAAGCACAGATACGCAGTATTTT	CASSESMGQSTDTQYF	-	TRBV10-1	TRBJ2-3	medium-sized
TGCGCCAGCAGCTTGAGGGGGCTCACCACGGATACGCAGTATTTT	CASSLRGLTTDTQYF	TRBD1	TRBV5-1	TRBJ2-3	many
TGTGCCAGCAGCGGGGGGGATCTAGTTGATTCACCCCTCCACTTT	CASSGGDLVDSPLHF	-	TRBV9	TRBJ1-6	-
TGTGCCAGCAGCTTAGCTCCGGGAGACACTGAAGCTTTCTTT	CASSLAPGDTEAFF	-	TRBV7-2	TRBJ1-1	many
TGTGCCAGCAGCTTAAGCAGGGAGAAAAATGGCTACACCTTC	CASSLSREKNGYTF	-	TRBV7-3	TRBJ1-2	many
TGCAGCGTTGAAGGGACTAGCGGGGGCCAAGAGACCCAGTACTTC	CSVEGTSGGQETQYF	TRBD2	TRBV29-1	TRBJ2-5	many
TGCAGTGCCCATTCAGGACATAAGCCAGATACGCAGTATTTT	CSAHSGHKPDTQYF	-	TRBV20-1	TRBJ2-3	-
TGCAGCGTTGTGGGCACCACTTACGCGGCGGATGAGCAGTTCTTC	CSVVGTTYAADEQFF	-	TRBV29-1	TRBJ2-1	many
TGTGCCAGCAGCCCCTTAGGGGGTGAAGGCTACACCTTC	CASSPLGGEGYTF	-	TRBV9	TRBJ1-2	many
TGTGCCAGCAGTTCAACGAACAGGGTGAATCAGCCCCAGCATTTT	CASSSTNRVNQPQHF	-	TRBV6-2/TRBV6-3	TRBJ1-5	few
TGCGCCAGCAGCTTGGCATCAGCGAACACTGAAGCTTTCTTT	CASSLASANTEAFF	-	TRBV5-1	TRBJ1-1	many
TGTGCCAGCAGCCAAGATGGGACAGGGACAGATACGCAGTATTTT	CASSQDGTGTDTQYF	TRBD1	TRBV4-2	TRBJ2-3	many
TGTGCCAGCAGTCAACCCGGTACTGGGGCCAACGTCCTGACTTTC	CASSQPGTGANVLTF	-	TRBV5-4	TRBJ2-6	many
TGTGCCAGCTCACCACTGGACAGATTAACTAACTATGGCTACACCTTC	CASSPLDRLTNYGYTF	-	TRBV18	TRBJ1-2	many
TGTGCCAGTGGGACAGAAGTATACAATGAGCAGTTCTTC	CASGTEVYNEQFF	TRBD1	TRBV2	TRBJ2-1	many
TGCAGCGTTGAGGGCGCAGGTATCTATGGCTACACCTTC	CSVEGAGIYGYTF	-	TRBV29-1	TRBJ1-2	many
TGTGCCACCCTGGGACCCGGGAACACTGAAGCTTTCTTT	CATLGPGNTEAFF	-	TRBV12-3/TRBV12-4	TRBJ1-1	many
TGTGCCAGCAGCTTAGACCCAGGGGTAAATCAGCCCCAGCATTTT	CASSLDPGVNQPQHF	-	TRBV7-2	TRBJ1-5	many
TGTGCCAGCAGCACCAGGGCCAACGTCCTGACTTTC	CASSTRANVLTF	-	TRBV11-1	TRBJ2-6	many
TGCGCCAGCAGCTTTTGGGGAAGAGATACGCAGTATTTT	CASSFWGRDTQYF	-	TRBV5-1	TRBJ2-3	few
TGCGGCGCCTCCGGATGGGGGGGGGGCACAGATACGCAGTATTTT	CGASGWGGGTDTQYF	TRBD2	TRBV29-1	TRBJ2-3	once
TGTGCCATCAGTGAGATGCAGGGCCCCTACGAGCAGTACTTC	CAISEMQGPYEQYF	-	TRBV10-3	TRBJ2-7	many
TGTGCCAGCAGCTTACCACGCTTCGGTCAGCCCCAGCATTTT	CASSLPRFGQPQHF	-	TRBV7-8	TRBJ1-5	medium-sized
TGTGCCAGCAGCGTGGGGGACGGGTATGGCTACACCTTC	CASSVGDGYGYTF	-	TRBV3-1	TRBJ1-2	medium-sized
TGCAGTGCGGACGGACAGGGGACCAATCAGCCCCAGCATTTT	CSADGQGTNQPQHF	TRBD1	TRBV20-1	TRBJ1-5	many
TGTGCCATCAGTGCTAGCGGGGAAGAGACCCAGTACTTC	CAISASGEETQYF	TRBD2	TRBV10-3	TRBJ2-5	-
TGTGCCAGCAGCTTGCAAACAGGGAATGGCTACACCTTC	CASSLQTGNGYTF	-	TRBV7-9	TRBJ1-2	medium-sized
TGTGCCAGCAGTGAATTCTTTGCAGACAGGTCCTATGGCTACACCTTC	CASSEFFADRSYGYTF	-	TRBV2	TRBJ1-2	many
TGTGCCAGCAGTTCTCCGGGCCGCGGTACAGAGACCCAGTACTTC	CASSSPGRGTETQYF	-	TRBV6-1	TRBJ2-5	-
TGCGCCAGCAGTCCAGGGGGCCGGGAGACCCAGTACTTC	CASSPGGRETQYF	TRBD1	TRBV10-2	TRBJ2-5	medium-sized
TGTGCCAGCAGCGTAGATGGTAGCGGGGTTAGGGAGACCCAGTACTTC	CASSVDGSGVRETQYF	TRBD2	TRBV9	TRBJ2-5	many
TGCGCCAGCAGCGGGACAGGCCTACGCTCCTACGAGCAGTACTTC	CASSGTGLRSYEQYF	TRBD1	TRBV5-1	TRBJ2-7	-
TGTGCCAGCAGCTCCTTCCCGAGGGGCGGGGAGACCCAGTACTTC	CASSSFPRGGETQYF	-	TRBV7-6	TRBJ2-5	many
TGTGCCAGCAGCTTGAAACTAGCGGGGGGTGCAGGCTACAATGTGCAGTTCTTC	CASSLKLAGGAGYNVQFF	TRBD2	TRBV5-4	TRBJ2-1	-
TGTGCCAGCAGCCCCCCGGCCCGAGGAGGGACCCAGTACTTC	CASSPPARGGTQYF	-	TRBV7-2	TRBJ2-5	many
TGTGCCAGCAGCTTAGCGCTTGAGACCCAGTACTTC	CASSLALETQYF	-	TRBV7-6	TRBJ2-5	medium-sized
TGTGCCAGCAGCGGTGACCTAGCGGGGGGACCAGATACGCAGTATTTT	CASSGDLAGGPDTQYF	TRBD2	TRBV9	TRBJ2-3	few
TGTGCCAGCAGGGGATCTGGGGCCAACGTCCTGACTTTC	CASRGSGANVLTF	-	TRBV6-2/TRBV6-3	TRBJ2-6	-
TGTGCCAGCAGTTTAAACCCAGATCCCCTCGAAGCTTTCTTT	CASSLNPDPLEAFF	-	TRBV28	TRBJ1-1	many
TGTGCCAGCAGTAAGGGACAGGGGATTGGAGGCACTGAAGCTTTCTTT	CASSKGQGIGGTEAFF	TRBD1	TRBV27	TRBJ1-1	few
TGTGCCAGCAGCTGGAGGACAGGTCAGAACACCGGGGAGCTGTTTTTT	CASSWRTGQNTGELFF	TRBD1	TRBV11-1	TRBJ2-2	many
TGTGCCAGTTCTTCACAGGGCTACTATGGCTACACCTTC	CASSSQGYYGYTF	-	TRBV12-3/TRBV12-4	TRBJ1-2	few
TGCAGTGCTAGAGATCTCAACAGGGGATCCGAGCAGTACTTC	CSARDLNRGSEQYF	TRBD1	TRBV20-1	TRBJ2-7	medium-sized
TGTGCTAGTGGTTTGGTACTAGGAGAGCAGGCCGTCCAGGAGACCCAGTACTTC	CASGLVLGEQAVQETQYF	-	TRBV12-5	TRBJ2-5	few
TGTGCCAGCAGCACCACAGGGGGGGATTCACCCCTCCACTTT	CASSTTGGDSPLHF	TRBD1	TRBV3-1	TRBJ1-6	many
TGTGCCAGCAGCTTATCTCTGAACACTGAAGCTTTCTTT	CASSLSLNTEAFF	-	TRBV7-3	TRBJ1-1	many
TGTGCCAGCAGCCGAGGACAGCAAAGCTTACAGAACACTGAAGCTTTCTTT	CASSRGQQSLQNTEAFF	-	TRBV3-1	TRBJ1-1	medium-sized
TGTGCCAGCAGCTTATACAAGGGAGTCGCTGACGGCTACACCTTC	CASSLYKGVADGYTF	-	TRBV5-6	TRBJ1-2	many